Below, one T cell receptor (beta chain) is given with its context. The antigen it binds to is not known. Qualities for individual bases were not recorded, and no much larger clone is one base off. The CDR3 runs 15 amino acids, cysteine and phenylalanine included. Just CDR3 DNA is preserved here, 45 bases in frame from base 1. At the junction V is shortened by 1 base and J by 1 base; bases outside the gene matches: 0. According to the germline V gene, CDR1 reads KGHSH and CDR2 reads LQKENI. The CDR3 regions of human TCRbeta chains were analyzed by immunosequencing. Per the original workflow: TCRs in the repertoires were matched against a reference library of SARS-CoV-2-specific TCRs that had been generated with the MIRA antigen-specificity platform. Breadth was defined as the fraction of unique TCRs that were SARS-CoV-2-associated. Depth was defined as the fraction of total T cells that were SARS-CoV-2-associated. Each spike-specific TCR was assigned to its reactive spike region and to a CD4 or CD8 class using the MIRA data. Log10-transformed breadth and depth values were compared by one-way ANOVA with Sidak's multiple comparisons tests. The table was pulled from immuneACCESS by TCRdb, which kept in-frame rearrangements only. Such tables lose some clones; where checked, under half of the loss comes from unresolved V genes, and the rest has no known cause. V, J and clone size reflect that table, while D and trimming were determined from the DNA. Counted in this sample were approximately 110,000 clones; about nine tenths of them appeared once. The ten top clones hold roughly 4.1% of the sample.

These data originate in a study of T cell responses to AZD1222 COVID-19 vaccine (dated by TCRdb to the early 2020s). Study-wide context: AZD1222 recipients whose second dose came at about 4 weeks and those whose second dose came at about 12 weeks were combined into one group, since spike-specific TCR depth and breadth did not differ between the two schedules. A total of 233 trial participants underwent TCR sequencing, of whom 200 to 220 had received two doses of AZD1222 and some 25 had received two doses of the MenACWY control vaccine. Trial participants were enrolled by age into subgroups of 18-55, 56-69 and 70-plus years, and approximately 150, 30 and 60 TCR-sequenced participants, respectively, were included in these subgroups.

The time point label of this sample denotes: baseline before first vaccination. The vaccinee samples were drawn from two UK trials, COV001 and COV002, one of which was a single-blind randomized controlled phase 2/3 trial testing AZD1222 (ChAdOx1 nCoV-19) in healthy adults. For TCRbeta chain sequencing, PBMC samples were collected from trial participants at day 0 and at day 28 after the second dose. What the work shows at the level of the full study, not this receptor alone: Conclusions about previously exposed vaccinees were limited because only six AZD1222 recipients were SARS-CoV-2 seropositive at baseline. The 56-69-year group was small, and its depth increase did not reach significance, likely because of low power. Participants were mostly white British, with more females than males. The authors suggested clonal diversity may have been underestimated. Because no day 14 peak-response samples were available, repertoires were characterized only after the peak T cell response. Vaccine-associated CD4 TCRs spanned the whole spike protein, with dominant responses in regions 160-218 and 743-854. Spike-specific TCR breadth and depth rose significantly after two AZD1222 doses compared with day 0 and with MenACWY recipients. Reportedly, almost half of the unique spike-specific TCRs recognized epitopes lying outside the regions that are mutated in the B.1.351 and B.1.1.7 variants.

The sequence joins TRBV18 to TRBJ2-3, and TRBD2 aligns with 9 junction nucleotides. Source: peripheral blood, taken on day 0 of AZD1222 vaccination. The source is an adult in good health. The CDR3 protein sequence reads: CASSPLAGGTDTQYF. The nucleotide sequence reads TGTGCCAGCTCACCACTAGCGGGAGGCACAGATACGCAGTATTTT.